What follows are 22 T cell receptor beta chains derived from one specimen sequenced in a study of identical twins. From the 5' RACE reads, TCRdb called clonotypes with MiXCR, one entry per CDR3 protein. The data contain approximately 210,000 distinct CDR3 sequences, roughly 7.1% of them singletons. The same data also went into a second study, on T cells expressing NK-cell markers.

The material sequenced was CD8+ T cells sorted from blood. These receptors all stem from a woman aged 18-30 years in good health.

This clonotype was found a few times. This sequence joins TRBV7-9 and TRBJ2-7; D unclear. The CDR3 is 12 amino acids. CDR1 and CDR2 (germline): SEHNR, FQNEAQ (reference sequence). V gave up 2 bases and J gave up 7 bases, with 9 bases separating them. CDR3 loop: CASSLTPGEQYF. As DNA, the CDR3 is TGTGCCAGCAGCTTAACCCCTGGGGAGCAGTACTTC.

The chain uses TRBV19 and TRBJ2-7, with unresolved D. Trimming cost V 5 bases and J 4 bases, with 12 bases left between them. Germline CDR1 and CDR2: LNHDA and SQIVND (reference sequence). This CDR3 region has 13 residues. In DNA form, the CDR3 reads TGTGCCAGTAGTCCCAGTCTCGTATACGAGCAGTACTTC. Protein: CASSPSLVYEQYF.

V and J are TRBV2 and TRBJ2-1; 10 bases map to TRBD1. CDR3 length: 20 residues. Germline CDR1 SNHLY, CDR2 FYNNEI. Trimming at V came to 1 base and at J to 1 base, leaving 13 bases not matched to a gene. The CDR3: CASSEGQGAYQWGSYNEQFF. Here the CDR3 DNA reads TGTGCCAGCAGTGAAGGACAGGGGGCGTATCAATGGGGGTCCTACAATGAGCAGTTCTTC.

CDR3 sequence (DNA): TGTGCCAGCAGTTACACACTAGCGAGCAATGAGCAGTTCTTC. Amino acid sequence: CASSYTLASNEQFF. The chain recombines TRBV6-5 with TRBJ2-1, with 7 bases matching TRBD2. Per the germline V gene, CDR1 is MNHEY and CDR2 is SVGAGI. V trimming: 2 bases; J trimming: 6 bases; junction bases outside the gene matches: 4. The CDR3 extends over 14 amino acids.

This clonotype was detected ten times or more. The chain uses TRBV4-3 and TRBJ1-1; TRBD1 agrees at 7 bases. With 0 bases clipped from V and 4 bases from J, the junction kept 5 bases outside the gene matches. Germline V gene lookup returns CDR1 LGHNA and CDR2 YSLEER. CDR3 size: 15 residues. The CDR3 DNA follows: TGCGCCAGCAGCCAAGAAAGGAACAGGGGCACTGAAGCTTTCTTT. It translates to CASSQERNRGTEAFF.

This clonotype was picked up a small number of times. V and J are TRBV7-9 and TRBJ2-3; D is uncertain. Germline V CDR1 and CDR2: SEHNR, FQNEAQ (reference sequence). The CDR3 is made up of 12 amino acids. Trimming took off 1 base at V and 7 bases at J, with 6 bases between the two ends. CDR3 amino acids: CASSLEWNTQYF. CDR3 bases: TGTGCCAGCAGCTTAGAGTGGAATACGCAGTATTTT.

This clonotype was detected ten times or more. The CDR3 protein is CASRDGSFGTQYF. The CDR3 DNA follows: TGTGCCAGCCGGGATGGGAGTTTCGGGACCCAGTACTTC. The genes are TRBV7-8 and TRBJ2-5, with D perhaps TRBD2 (5 bases). Trimming removed 8 bases at V and 7 bases at J, with 17 bases between. Germline CDR1 and CDR2: SGHVS and FQNEAQ. This CDR3 has 13 amino acids.

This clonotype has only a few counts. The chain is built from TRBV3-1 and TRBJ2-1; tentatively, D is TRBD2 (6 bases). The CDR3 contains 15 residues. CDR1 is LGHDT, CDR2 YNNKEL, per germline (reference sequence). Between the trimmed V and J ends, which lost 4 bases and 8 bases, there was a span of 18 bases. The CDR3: CASSLRTGIADEQFF. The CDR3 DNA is TGTGCCAGCAGCCTCCGGACTGGGATAGCGGATGAGCAGTTCTTC.

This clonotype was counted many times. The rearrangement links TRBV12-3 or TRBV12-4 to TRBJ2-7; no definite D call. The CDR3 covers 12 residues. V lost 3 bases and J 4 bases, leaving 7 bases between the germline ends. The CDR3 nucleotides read TGTGCCAGCAGTTTTGTCGGATACGAGCAGTACTTC. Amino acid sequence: CASSFVGYEQYF.

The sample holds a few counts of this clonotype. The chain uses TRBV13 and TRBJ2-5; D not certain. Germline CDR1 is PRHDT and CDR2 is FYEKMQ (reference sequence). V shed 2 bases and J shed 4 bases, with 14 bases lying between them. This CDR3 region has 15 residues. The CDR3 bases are TGTGCCAGCAGCTTACGCAAAACCGGGCCAGAGACCCAGTACTTC. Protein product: CASSLRKTGPETQYF.

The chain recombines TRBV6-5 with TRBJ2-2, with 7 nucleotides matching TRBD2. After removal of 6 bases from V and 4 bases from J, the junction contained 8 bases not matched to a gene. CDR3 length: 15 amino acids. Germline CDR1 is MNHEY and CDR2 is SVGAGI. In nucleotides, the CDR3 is TGTGCCAGCAGCTTTACTAGCGACATCACCGGGGAGCTGTTTTTT. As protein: CASSFTSDITGELFF.

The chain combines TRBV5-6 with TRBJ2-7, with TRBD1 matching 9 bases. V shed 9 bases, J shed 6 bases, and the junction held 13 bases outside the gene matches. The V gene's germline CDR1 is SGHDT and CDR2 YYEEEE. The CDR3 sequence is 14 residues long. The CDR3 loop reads CAMGPGTGTGEQYF. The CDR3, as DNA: TGTGCCATGGGCCCCGGGACAGGGACTGGCGAGCAGTACTTC. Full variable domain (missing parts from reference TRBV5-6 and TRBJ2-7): DAGVTQSPTHLIKTRGQQVTLRCSPKSGHDTVSWYQQALGQGPQFIFQYYEEEERQRGNFPDRFSGHQFPNYSSELNVNALLLGDSALYLCAMGPGTGTGEQYFGPGTRLTVT.

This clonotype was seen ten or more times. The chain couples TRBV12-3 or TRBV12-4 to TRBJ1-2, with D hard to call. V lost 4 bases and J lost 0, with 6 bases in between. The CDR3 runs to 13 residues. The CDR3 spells CASSSTTNYGYTF. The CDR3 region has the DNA TGTGCCAGCAGTTCGACAACTAACTATGGCTACACCTTC.

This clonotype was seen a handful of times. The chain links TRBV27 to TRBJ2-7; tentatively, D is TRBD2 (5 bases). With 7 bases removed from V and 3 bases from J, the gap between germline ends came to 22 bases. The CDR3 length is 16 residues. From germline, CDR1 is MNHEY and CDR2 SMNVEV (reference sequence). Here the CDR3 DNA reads TGTGCCAGCATCGCTGTTGCCCCAGGACTTTACTACGAGCAGTACTTC. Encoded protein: CASIAVAPGLYYEQYF.

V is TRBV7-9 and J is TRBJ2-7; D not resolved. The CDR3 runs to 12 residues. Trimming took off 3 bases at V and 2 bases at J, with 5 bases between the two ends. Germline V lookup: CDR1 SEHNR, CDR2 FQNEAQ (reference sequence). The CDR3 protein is CASSFIPYEQYF. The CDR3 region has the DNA TGTGCCAGCAGCTTTATTCCCTACGAGCAGTACTTC. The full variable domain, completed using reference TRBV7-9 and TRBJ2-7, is DTGVSQNPRHKITKRGQNVTFRCDPISEHNRLYWYRQTLGQGPEFLTYFQNEAQLEKSRLLSDRFSAERPKGSFSTLEIQRTEQGDSAMYLCASSFIPYEQYFGPGTRLTVT.

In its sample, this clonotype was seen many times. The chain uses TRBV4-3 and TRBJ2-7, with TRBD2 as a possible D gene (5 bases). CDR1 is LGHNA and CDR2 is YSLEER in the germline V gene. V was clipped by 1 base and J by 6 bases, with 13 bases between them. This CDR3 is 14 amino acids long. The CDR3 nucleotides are TGCGCCAGCAGCCAAGGAACTAGGTCGGGCGAGCAGTACTTC. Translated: CASSQGTRSGEQYF.

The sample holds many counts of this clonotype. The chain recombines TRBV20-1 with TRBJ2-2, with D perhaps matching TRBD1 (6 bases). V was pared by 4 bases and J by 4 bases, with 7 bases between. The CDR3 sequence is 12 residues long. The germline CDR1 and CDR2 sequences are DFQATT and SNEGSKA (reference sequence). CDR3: CSATTGTGELFF. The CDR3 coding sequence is TGCAGTGCTACGACAGGCACCGGGGAGCTGTTTTTT.

Here the CDR3 reads CASSHRGLAGAGGYEQYF. For the CDR3, the DNA is TGCGCCAGCAGCCACCGGGGACTAGCGGGAGCCGGAGGCTACGAGCAGTACTTC. This chain joins TRBV4-1 and TRBJ2-7; 14 positions agree with TRBD2. J was trimmed by 3 bases and V by 3 bases; bases with no gene match: 10. The CDR3 loop spans 18 amino acids. The germline V gene encodes CDR1 MGHRA and CDR2 YSYEKL.

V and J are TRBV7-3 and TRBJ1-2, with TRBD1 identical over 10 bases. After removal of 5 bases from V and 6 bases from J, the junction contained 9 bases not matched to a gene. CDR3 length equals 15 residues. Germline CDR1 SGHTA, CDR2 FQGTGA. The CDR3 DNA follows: TGTGCCAGCAGCCTGACAGGGGGCCCCCAGGATGGCTACACCTTC. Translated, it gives CASSLTGGPQDGYTF.

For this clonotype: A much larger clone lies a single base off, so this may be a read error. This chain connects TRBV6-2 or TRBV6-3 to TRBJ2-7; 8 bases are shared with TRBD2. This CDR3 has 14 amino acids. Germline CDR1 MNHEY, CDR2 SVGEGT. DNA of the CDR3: TGTGCCAGCAGAGGTTGGACTAGCAGCCACGAGCGGTACTTC. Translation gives CASRGWTSSHERYF.

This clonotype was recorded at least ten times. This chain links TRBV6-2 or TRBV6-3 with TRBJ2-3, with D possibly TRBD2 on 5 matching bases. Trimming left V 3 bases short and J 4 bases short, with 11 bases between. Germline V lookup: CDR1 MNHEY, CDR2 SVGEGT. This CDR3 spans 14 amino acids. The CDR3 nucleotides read TGTGCCAGCAGTTATAGCGAAGTCGCAGATACGCAGTATTTT. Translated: CASSYSEVADTQYF.

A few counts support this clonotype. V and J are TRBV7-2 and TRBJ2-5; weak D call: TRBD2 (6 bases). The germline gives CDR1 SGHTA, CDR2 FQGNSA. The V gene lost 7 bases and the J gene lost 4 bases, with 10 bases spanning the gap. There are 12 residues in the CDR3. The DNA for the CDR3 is TGTGCCAGCACCCGAGCGGGAGAGACCCAGTACTTC. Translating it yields CASTRAGETQYF.